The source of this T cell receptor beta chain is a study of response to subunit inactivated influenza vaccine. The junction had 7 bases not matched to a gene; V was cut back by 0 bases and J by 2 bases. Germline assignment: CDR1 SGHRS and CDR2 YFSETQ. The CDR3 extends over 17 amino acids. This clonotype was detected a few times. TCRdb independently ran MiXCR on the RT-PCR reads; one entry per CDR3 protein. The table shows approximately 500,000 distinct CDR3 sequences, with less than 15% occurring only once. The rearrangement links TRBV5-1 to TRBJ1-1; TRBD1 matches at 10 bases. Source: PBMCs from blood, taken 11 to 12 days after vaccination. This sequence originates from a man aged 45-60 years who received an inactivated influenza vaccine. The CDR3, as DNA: TGCGCCAGCAGCTTGGTTCCGGGACAGGGGCAAAACACTGAAGCTTTCTTT. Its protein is CASSLVPGQGQNTEAFF. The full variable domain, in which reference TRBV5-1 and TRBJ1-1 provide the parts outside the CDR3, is KAGVTQTPRYLIKTRGQQVTLSCSPISGHRSVSWYQQTPGQGLQFLFEYFSETQRNKGNFPGRFSGRQFSNSRSEMNVSTLELGDSALYLCASSLVPGQGQNTEAFFGQGTRLTVV.